These 9 T cell receptor beta chains share one sample of origin, sequenced in a study of OX40 agonist ivuxolimab in advanced cancers. The repertoire was sequenced with immunoSEQ multiplex PCR; TCRdb's copy has only in-frame clones and lacks some. The sample lists more than 85,000 clones; around nine tenths were seen once. Here the sequenced sample was CD4+ or CD8+ T cells sorted from blood, taken in a trial of the OX40 agonist ivuxolimab. Every receptor here comes from an adult with an advanced solid tumor such as melanoma, head and neck, liver or kidney cancer.

V is TRBV2 and J is TRBJ2-1, with no clear D. CDR3 length equals 13 residues. Per germline, CDR1 SNHLY and CDR2 FYNNEI. The germline V and J ends were trimmed by 7 bases and 9 bases, with 16 bases remaining between them. As DNA, the CDR3 is TGTGCCAGCACCCTTGCCGGGTTGGGTGAGCAGTTCTTC. Translation gives CASTLAGLGEQFF.

The rearrangement joins TRBV5-8 to TRBJ1-4; D is possibly TRBD1 (6 bases). Germline CDR1 is SGHTS and CDR2 is YDEGEE. V lost 4 bases and J lost 7, with 11 bases in between. This CDR3 comprises 13 residues. The CDR3 loop is CASSRIRGEKLFF. The CDR3 nucleotides are TGTGCCAGCAGCAGAATCAGGGGTGAAAAACTGTTTTTT.

The genes are TRBV5-4 and TRBJ2-1, with 8 bases matching TRBD1. The length of the CDR3 is 15 residues. Germline lookup yields CDR1 SGHNT and CDR2 YYREEE (reference sequence). V dropped 0 bases and J dropped 7; count of bases not matched to a gene: 6. CDR3 protein: CASSLVRTGLNEQFF. DNA for the CDR3: TGTGCCAGCAGCTTGGTGCGGACAGGGCTGAATGAGCAGTTCTTC. Full variable domain (missing parts from reference TRBV5-4 and TRBJ2-1): ETGVTQSPTHLIKTRGQQVTLRCSSQSGHNTVSWYQQALGQGPQFIFQYYREEENGRGNFPPRFSGLQFPNYSSELNVNALELDDSALYLCASSLVRTGLNEQFFGPGTRLTVL.

The chain links TRBV25-1 to TRBJ2-1; possibly TRBD2 for D (5 bases). The V and J ends lost 1 base and 9 bases respectively, with 10 bases between them. The germline V gene has CDR1 MGHDK and CDR2 SYGVNS. The CDR3 covers 13 residues. The CDR3: CASSEFSEGEQFF. The CDR3 DNA reads as TGTGCCAGCAGTGAATTTAGTGAGGGTGAGCAGTTCTTC.

The rearrangement joins TRBV11-3 to TRBJ2-1; D remains unclear. Germline CDR1 reads SGHNT; CDR2 reads YENEEA. Trimming took 2 bases from V and 3 from J, leaving 11 bases between them. This CDR3 is built from 15 residues. CDR3 sequence: CASSLQTVGYNEQFF. The DNA for the CDR3 is TGTGCCAGCAGCTTACAAACGGTGGGCTACAATGAGCAGTTCTTC.

The chain employs TRBV5-1 and TRBJ2-5, with a weak D call TRBD2 (5 bases). The CDR3 runs to 14 residues. Germline V lookup: CDR1 SGHRS, CDR2 YFSETQ. Trimming pared 2 bases from V and 0 bases from J, leaving 8 bases between. CDR3: CASSFQDYQETQYF. The CDR3 region has the DNA TGCGCCAGCAGCTTCCAGGACTACCAAGAGACCCAGTACTTC.

The chain couples TRBV6-5 to TRBJ2-1; 8 bases line up with TRBD1. V trimming: 6 bases; J trimming: 6 bases; junction bases outside the gene matches: 10. This CDR3 is 15 amino acids long. CDR1 is MNHEY and CDR2 is SVGAGI in the germline V gene. CDR3 sequence reads: CASRRQGRNSNEQFF. In nucleotides, the CDR3 is TGTGCCAGCAGACGACAGGGGCGAAATTCCAATGAGCAGTTCTTC.

This chain links TRBV7-2 with TRBJ2-7, with 9 bases that match TRBD2. The CDR3 has 16 residues. With 5 bases clipped from V and 5 bases from J, the junction kept 13 bases outside the gene matches. Germline CDR1 and CDR2: SGHTA and FQGNSA. In DNA form, the CDR3 reads TGTGCCAGCAGCCAACTAGGGCTAGCGGGAAGCAACGAGCAGTACTTC. It yields the protein CASSQLGLAGSNEQYF.

V usage is TRBV27 and J usage is TRBJ2-7; a weak D match, TRBD2 (5 bases). The V gene lost 6 bases and the J gene lost 2 bases, with 8 bases spanning the gap. This CDR3 is 12 amino acids long. Per the germline V gene, CDR1 is MNHEY and CDR2 is SMNVEV (reference sequence). This CDR3 reads CASRTTPYEQYF. CDR3 DNA: TGTGCCAGCAGGACTACACCCTACGAGCAGTACTTC.